The 22 T cell receptor beta chains below were found in one sample sequenced in a study of PD-1 blockade in classical Hodgkin lymphoma. Only in-frame clones appear in the TCRdb table, and some are missing; sequencing was by immunoSEQ multiplex PCR. The table records 25,000 or so clones, about three quarters of them present only once. With no exception, relapse followed autologous stem cell transplantation in all patients, and brentuximab vedotin exposure varied. The sample was peripheral blood mononuclear cells (PBMCs), taken at baseline. The receptors derive from a human donor with classical Hodgkin lymphoma.

This rearrangement joins TRBV9 to TRBJ1-2; TRBD1 aligns across 7 bases. CDR3 size: 15 residues. V lost 2 bases and J lost 1; bases outside the gene matches: 5. In germline, CDR1 is SGDLS, CDR2 YYNGEE. CDR3 sequence (DNA): TGTGCCAGCAGCGTGGGTCAGGGGGGTAACTATGGCTACACCTTC. Its protein is CASSVGQGGNYGYTF.

This rearrangement joins TRBV19 to TRBJ2-2; D uncertain. V was clipped by 4 bases and J by 4 bases, with 4 bases between them. The germline CDR1 and CDR2 sequences are LNHDA and SQIVND (reference sequence). The CDR3 is 12 residues long. The CDR3 sequence: CASSKGTGELFF. The DNA for the CDR3 is TGTGCCAGTAGTAAGGGCACCGGGGAGCTGTTTTTT. The full variable domain, with the rest looked up from reference TRBV19 and TRBJ2-2, is DGGITQSPKYLFRKEGQNVTLSCEQNLNHDAMYWYRQDPGQGLRLIYYSQIVNDFQKGDIAEGYSVSREKKESFPLTVTSAQKNPTAFYLCASSKGTGELFFGEGSRLTVL.

The chain combines TRBV7-8 with TRBJ1-5, with a tentative D call TRBD1 (5 bases). The germline V gene encodes CDR1 SGHVS and CDR2 FQNEAQ. V was pared by 4 bases and J by 4 bases, with 17 bases between. CDR3 length equals 16 residues. CDR3 sequence: CASSSDPGRINQPQHF. The CDR3 DNA reads TGTGCCAGCAGCTCCGATCCGGGACGGATAAATCAGCCCCAGCATTTT.

The rearrangement links TRBV6-5 to TRBJ1-1, with D possibly matching TRBD1 (5 bases). CDR3 length: 16 amino acids. The V end was cut by 0 bases, the J end by 4 bases, with 15 bases between. Germline CDR1 MNHEY, CDR2 SVGAGI. This CDR3 is CASSYSSALGGTEAFF. Here the CDR3 DNA reads TGTGCCAGCAGTTACTCCTCGGCCCTTGGGGGCACTGAAGCTTTCTTT.

The J gene is TRBJ2-2, the V gene TRBV5-1, with 7 bases fitting TRBD1. This CDR3 region has 15 residues. Germline CDR1 SGHRS, CDR2 YFSETQ. After removal of 2 bases from V and 0 bases from J, the junction contained 1 base not matched to a gene. The CDR3 region is CASSFTGANTGELFF. The CDR3 DNA is TGCGCCAGCAGCTTTACAGGGGCGAACACCGGGGAGCTGTTTTTT. The full variable domain, completed using reference TRBV5-1 and TRBJ2-2, is KAGVTQTPRYLIKTRGQQVTLSCSPISGHRSVSWYQQTPGQGLQFLFEYFSETQRNKGNFPGRFSGRQFSNSRSEMNVSTLELGDSALYLCASSFTGANTGELFFGEGSRLTVL.

CDR3 residues: CASSLDARGQGNTIYF. The CDR3, as DNA: TGTGCCAGCAGCTTGGACGCCAGGGGGCAAGGAAACACCATATATTTT. The rearrangement joins TRBV5-6 to TRBJ1-3; 8 nucleotides align to TRBD1. The V gene end was trimmed by 0 bases and the J gene end by 4 bases; junction bases not matched to a gene: 6. CDR3 length: 16 residues. Germline V lookup: CDR1 SGHDT, CDR2 YYEEEE. Full variable domain (outside the CDR3, taken from reference TRBV5-6 and TRBJ1-3): DAGVTQSPTHLIKTRGQQVTLRCSPKSGHDTVSWYQQALGQGPQFIFQYYEEEERQRGNFPDRFSGHQFPNYSSELNVNALLLGDSALYLCASSLDARGQGNTIYFGEGSWLTVV.

The J gene is TRBJ2-4, the V gene TRBV5-1; the D gene is possibly TRBD1 (7 bases). Germline CDR1 SGHRS, CDR2 YFSETQ. There are 16 residues in the CDR3. The V end lost 0 bases, the J end lost 0 bases, and 10 bases lay between the germline ends. CDR3 sequence: CASSLGQGLAKNIQYF. The CDR3 nucleotides read TGCGCCAGCAGCTTGGGACAGGGACTAGCCAAAAACATTCAGTACTTC.

The V call is TRBV7-9, the J call TRBJ2-1, with 11 bases lining up with TRBD2. CDR3 length: 17 amino acids. V gave up 5 bases and J gave up 6 bases; unmatched junction bases: 12. Per germline, CDR1 SEHNR and CDR2 FQNEAQ (reference sequence). CDR3 loop: CASSELAGAQRFNEQFF. The CDR3 DNA reads as TGTGCCAGCAGCGAACTAGCGGGGGCCCAACGATTCAATGAGCAGTTCTTC. Supplemented by reference TRBV7-9 and TRBJ2-1, the full variable domain reads DTGVSQNPRHKITKRGQNVTFRCDPISEHNRLYWYRQTLGQGPEFLTYFQNEAQLEKSRLLSDRFSAERPKGSFSTLEIQRTEQGDSAMYLCASSELAGAQRFNEQFFGPGTRLTVL.

The chain employs TRBV9 and TRBJ1-3; D not resolved. The V end was cut by 3 bases, the J end by 0 bases, with 7 bases between. CDR1 SGDLS and CDR2 YYNGEE come from the germline V gene. The length of the CDR3 is 14 residues. Here the CDR3 DNA reads TGTGCCAGCAGCGAACCGGCCTCTGGAAACACCATATATTTT. This codes for CASSEPASGNTIYF.

This clone was picked up a small number of times. The chain joins TRBV29-1 to TRBJ1-2; D perhaps matches TRBD1 (6 bases). Trimming removed 6 bases from V and 3 bases from J, with 11 bases in between. The germline V gene has CDR1 SQVTM and CDR2 ANQGSEA. The CDR3 contains 12 residues. DNA of the CDR3: TGCAGCGTCAACAGGGATGACTATGGCTACACCTTC. This gives the protein CSVNRDDYGYTF.

The chain has TRBV14 and TRBJ2-1; D may correspond to TRBD1 or TRBD2 (5 bases each). Germline assignment: CDR1 SGHDN and CDR2 FVKESK. Trimming removed 1 base at V and 10 bases at J, with 11 bases between. The CDR3 consists of 13 residues. CDR3 sequence (DNA): TGTGCCAGCAGCCAAGGGGGGTCTACGGAGCAGTTCTTC. It encodes CASSQGGSTEQFF.

The chain couples TRBV23-1 to TRBJ2-7, with 7 bases matching TRBD2. TRBV23-1 has ORF status, its function being uncertain. J lost 5 bases, V lost 4 bases, and 14 bases had no gene match. The CDR3 spans 16 residues. CDR3 DNA sequence: TGCGCCAGCAGTCCCAGGCGGGAGAGGGGCGGTGACGAGCAGTACGTC. Protein sequence: CASSPRRERGGDEQYV.

The V gene is TRBV28, the J gene TRBJ1-2; TRBD1 is a possible D gene (6 bases). Trimming cost V 7 bases and J 3 bases, with 12 bases left between them. CDR3 length equals 13 residues. The V gene's germline CDR1 is MDHEN and CDR2 SYDVKM. CDR3 nucleotide sequence: TGTGCCAGCACCGGGGGGCGCGACTATGGCTACACCTTC. Encoded protein: CASTGGRDYGYTF.

This clone was seen just once. The rearrangement uses TRBV5-1 and TRBJ1-1; a possible D gene is TRBD1 (5 bases). The ends were cut back, 0 bases at V and 7 bases at J, with 10 bases in the middle. The germline V gene encodes CDR1 SGHRS and CDR2 YFSETQ. The CDR3 length is 13 residues. In nucleotides, the CDR3 is TGCGCCAGCAGCTTGGCCCGGGGGGTTGAAGCTTTCTTT. Amino acid sequence: CASSLARGVEAFF.

This chain links TRBV19 with TRBJ2-7; 10 bases are a match to TRBD1. V dropped 5 bases and J dropped 1; count of bases not matched to a gene: 17. Germline CDR1 is LNHDA and CDR2 is SQIVND (reference sequence). The CDR3 runs 19 residues. As DNA, the CDR3 is TGTGCCAGTAGTCCGCGGGGACAGGGGTTTGGTGTGGGATCCTACGAGCAGTACTTC. Translating it yields CASSPRGQGFGVGSYEQYF.

This clone turned up a few times. This chain joins TRBV7-7 and TRBJ2-5; D may be TRBD2 (5 bases). Trimming stripped 5 bases from V and 2 bases from J, with 9 bases between. Looked up from germline, CDR1 is SSHAT and CDR2 is FNYEAQ (reference sequence). The CDR3 loop spans 13 amino acids. The DNA of the CDR3 is TGTGCCAGCAGCCACCCGGGGCAAGAGACCCAGTACTTC. It encodes CASSHPGQETQYF.

CDR3 sequence reads: CASSLDVGVEQYF. CDR3 nucleotide sequence: TGCGCCAGCAGCTTGGACGTTGGGGTCGAGCAGTACTTC. The chain has TRBV5-1 and TRBJ2-7; D gene uncertain. CDR1 is SGHRS, CDR2 YFSETQ, per germline. The CDR3 has 13 amino acids. V lost 0 bases and J 6 bases, leaving 10 bases between the germline ends.

The chain joins TRBV10-3 to TRBJ2-3; D unclear. From germline, CDR1 is ENHRY and CDR2 SYGVKD. CDR3 length: 13 amino acids. Trimming took 0 bases from V and 2 from J, leaving 3 bases between them. DNA of the CDR3: TGTGCCATCAGTGAGTCTGTCACAGATACGCAGTATTTT. It yields the protein CAISESVTDTQYF.

V gene TRBV4-2 combines with J gene TRBJ2-1; TRBD2 matches 7 bases. Germline V CDR1 and CDR2: LGHNA, YNFKEQ. The CDR3 length is 16 residues. V was clipped by 4 bases and J by 2 bases; unmatched bases: 8. The CDR3 coding sequence is TGTGCCAGCAGCCCGAGCGGGAACCAGCCCTACAATGAGCAGTTCTTC. This codes for CASSPSGNQPYNEQFF.

The chain uses TRBV19 and TRBJ2-1; D may be TRBD2 (6 bases). CDR1 and CDR2 from the germline V gene are LNHDA and SQIVND (reference sequence). Trimming removed 5 bases at V and 6 bases at J, with 14 bases between. The length of the CDR3 is 14 residues. The CDR3 DNA reads TGTGCCAGTAGTCCACCGGTGCGGGGCAATGAGCAGTTCTTC. Encoded protein: CASSPPVRGNEQFF.

The rearrangement joins TRBV6-1 to TRBJ2-2, with TRBD2 identical over 8 bases. CDR1 is MNHNS, CDR2 SASEGT, per germline. The CDR3 is 15 residues long. V was pared by 7 bases and J by 4 bases, with 8 bases of the junction left unmatched. The CDR3 region is CASKSGTSRTGELFF. The CDR3 DNA reads as TGTGCCAGCAAATCCGGGACTAGTCGCACCGGGGAGCTGTTTTTT.

The gene calls are TRBV6-6 and TRBJ2-3; no firm D call. Germline lookup yields CDR1 MNHNY and CDR2 SVGAGI (reference sequence). V shed 2 bases and J shed 3 bases, with 12 bases lying between them. The CDR3 consists of 15 residues. The CDR3 is CASSYDRLGTDTQYF. CDR3 in DNA: TGTGCCAGCAGTTACGATAGACTGGGGACAGATACGCAGTATTTT.